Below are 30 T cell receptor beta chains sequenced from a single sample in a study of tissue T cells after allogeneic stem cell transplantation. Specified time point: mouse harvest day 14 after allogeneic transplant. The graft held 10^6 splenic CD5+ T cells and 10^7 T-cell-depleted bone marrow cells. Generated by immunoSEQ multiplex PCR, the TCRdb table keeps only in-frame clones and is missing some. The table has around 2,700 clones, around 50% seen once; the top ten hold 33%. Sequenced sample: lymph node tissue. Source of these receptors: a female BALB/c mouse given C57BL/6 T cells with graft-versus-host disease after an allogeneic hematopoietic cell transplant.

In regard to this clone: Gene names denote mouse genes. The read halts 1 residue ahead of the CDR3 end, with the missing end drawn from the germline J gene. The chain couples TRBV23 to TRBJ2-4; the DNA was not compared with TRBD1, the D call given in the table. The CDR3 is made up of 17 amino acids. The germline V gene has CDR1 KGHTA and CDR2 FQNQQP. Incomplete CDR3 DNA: TGCTCCAGCAGTCAAAAGGACAGGGGGTTTAGTCAAAACACCTTGTAC. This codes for CSSSQKDRGFSQNTLY. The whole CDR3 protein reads CSSSQKDRGFSQNTLYF.

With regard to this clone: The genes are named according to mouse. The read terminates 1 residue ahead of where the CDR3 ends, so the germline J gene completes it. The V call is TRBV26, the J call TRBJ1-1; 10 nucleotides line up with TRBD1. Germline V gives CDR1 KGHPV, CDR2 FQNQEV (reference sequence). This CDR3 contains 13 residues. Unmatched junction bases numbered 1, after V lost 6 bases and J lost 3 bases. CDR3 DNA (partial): TGTGCCAGCAGAGACAGGGGGCACACAGAAGTCTTC. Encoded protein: CASRDRGHTEVF. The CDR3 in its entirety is CASRDRGHTEVFF.

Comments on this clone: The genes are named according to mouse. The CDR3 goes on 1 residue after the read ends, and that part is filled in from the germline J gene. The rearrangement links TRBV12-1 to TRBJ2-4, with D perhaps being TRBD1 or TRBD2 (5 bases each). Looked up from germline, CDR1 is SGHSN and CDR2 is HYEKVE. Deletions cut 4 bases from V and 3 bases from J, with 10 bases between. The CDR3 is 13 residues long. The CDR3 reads CASSGRGQNTLYF. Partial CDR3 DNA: TGTGCCAGCTCGGGGCGTGGACAAAACACCTTGTAC.

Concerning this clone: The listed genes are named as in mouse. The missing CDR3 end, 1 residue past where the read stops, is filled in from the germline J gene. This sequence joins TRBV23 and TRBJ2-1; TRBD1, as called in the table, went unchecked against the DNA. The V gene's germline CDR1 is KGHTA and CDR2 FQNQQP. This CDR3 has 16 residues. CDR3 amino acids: CSSSQTTGFNYAEQFF. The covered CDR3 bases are TGCTCCAGCAGTCAAACGACAGGGTTTAACTATGCTGAGCAGTTC.

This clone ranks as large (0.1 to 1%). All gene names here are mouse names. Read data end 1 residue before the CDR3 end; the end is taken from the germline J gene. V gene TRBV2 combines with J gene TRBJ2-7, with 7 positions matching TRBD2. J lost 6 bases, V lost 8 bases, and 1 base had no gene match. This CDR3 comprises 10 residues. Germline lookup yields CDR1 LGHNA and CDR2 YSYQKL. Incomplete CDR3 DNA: TGTGCCAGCGGGGGGGGTGAACAGTAC. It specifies CASGGGEQY. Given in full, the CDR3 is CASGGGEQYF.

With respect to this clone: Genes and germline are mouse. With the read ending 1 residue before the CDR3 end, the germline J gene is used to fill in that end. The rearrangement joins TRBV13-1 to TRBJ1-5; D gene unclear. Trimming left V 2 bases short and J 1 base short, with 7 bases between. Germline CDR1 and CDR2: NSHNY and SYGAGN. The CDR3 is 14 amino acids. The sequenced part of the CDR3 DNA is TGTGCCAGCAGTGAAGGGAGAAACAACCAGGCTCCGCTT. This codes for CASSEGRNNQAPL. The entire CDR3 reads CASSEGRNNQAPLF.

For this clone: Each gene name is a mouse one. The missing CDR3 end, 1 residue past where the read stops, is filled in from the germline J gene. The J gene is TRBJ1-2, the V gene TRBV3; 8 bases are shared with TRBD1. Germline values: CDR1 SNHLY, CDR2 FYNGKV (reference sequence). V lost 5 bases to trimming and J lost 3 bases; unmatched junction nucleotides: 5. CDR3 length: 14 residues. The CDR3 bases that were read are TGTGCCAGCAGCCCCGGACAGGGCTACTCCGACTACACC. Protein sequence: CASSPGQGYSDYT. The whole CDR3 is CASSPGQGYSDYTF.

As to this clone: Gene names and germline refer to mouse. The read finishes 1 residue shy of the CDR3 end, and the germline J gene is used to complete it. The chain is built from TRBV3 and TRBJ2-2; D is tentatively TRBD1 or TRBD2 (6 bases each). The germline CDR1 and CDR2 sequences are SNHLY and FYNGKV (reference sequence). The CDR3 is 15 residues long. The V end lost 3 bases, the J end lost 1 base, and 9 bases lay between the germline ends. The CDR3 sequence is CASSLRGRNTGQLYF. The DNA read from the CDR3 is TGTGCCAGCAGCTTGCGGGGGCGAAACACCGGGCAGCTCTAC.

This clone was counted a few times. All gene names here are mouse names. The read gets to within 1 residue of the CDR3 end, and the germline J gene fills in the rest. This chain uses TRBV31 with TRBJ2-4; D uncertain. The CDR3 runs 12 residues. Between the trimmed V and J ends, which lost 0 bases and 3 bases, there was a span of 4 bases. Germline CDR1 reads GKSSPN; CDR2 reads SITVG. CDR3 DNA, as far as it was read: TGTGCCTGGAGTCTTGGGCAAAACACCTTGTAC. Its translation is CAWSLGQNTLY. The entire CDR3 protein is CAWSLGQNTLYF.

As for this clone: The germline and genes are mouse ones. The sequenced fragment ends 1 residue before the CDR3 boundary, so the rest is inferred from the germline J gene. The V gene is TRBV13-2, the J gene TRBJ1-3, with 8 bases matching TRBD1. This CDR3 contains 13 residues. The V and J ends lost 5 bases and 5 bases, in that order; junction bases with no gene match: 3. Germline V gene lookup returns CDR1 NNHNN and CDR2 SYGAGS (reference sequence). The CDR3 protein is CASGDRDRNTLYF. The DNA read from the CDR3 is TGTGCCAGCGGGGACAGGGACAGAAATACGCTCTAT.

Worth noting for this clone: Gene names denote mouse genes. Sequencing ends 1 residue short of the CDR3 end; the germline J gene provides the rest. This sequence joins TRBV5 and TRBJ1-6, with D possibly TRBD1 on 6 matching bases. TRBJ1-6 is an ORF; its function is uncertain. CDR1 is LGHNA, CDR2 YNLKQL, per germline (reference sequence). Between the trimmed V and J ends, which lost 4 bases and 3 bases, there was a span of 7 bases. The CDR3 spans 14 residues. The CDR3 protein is CASSRDIYNSPLYF. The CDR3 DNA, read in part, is TGTGCCAGCAGCCGGGACATCTATAATTCGCCCCTCTAC.

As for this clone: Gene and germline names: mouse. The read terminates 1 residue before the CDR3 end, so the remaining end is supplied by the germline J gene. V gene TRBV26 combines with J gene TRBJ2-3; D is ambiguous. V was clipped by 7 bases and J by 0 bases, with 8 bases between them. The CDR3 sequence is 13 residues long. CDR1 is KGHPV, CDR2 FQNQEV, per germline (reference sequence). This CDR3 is CASKAHSAETLYF. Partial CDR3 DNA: TGTGCCAGCAAGGCTCATAGTGCAGAAACGCTGTAT.

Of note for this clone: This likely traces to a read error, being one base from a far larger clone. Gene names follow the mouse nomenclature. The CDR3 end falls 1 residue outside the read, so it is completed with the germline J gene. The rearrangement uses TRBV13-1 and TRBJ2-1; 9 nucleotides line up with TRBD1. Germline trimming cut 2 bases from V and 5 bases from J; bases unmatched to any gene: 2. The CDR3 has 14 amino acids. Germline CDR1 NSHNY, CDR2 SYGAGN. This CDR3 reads CASSDGTGNAEQFF. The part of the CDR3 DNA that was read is TGTGCCAGCAGTGACGGGACAGGGAATGCTGAGCAGTTC.

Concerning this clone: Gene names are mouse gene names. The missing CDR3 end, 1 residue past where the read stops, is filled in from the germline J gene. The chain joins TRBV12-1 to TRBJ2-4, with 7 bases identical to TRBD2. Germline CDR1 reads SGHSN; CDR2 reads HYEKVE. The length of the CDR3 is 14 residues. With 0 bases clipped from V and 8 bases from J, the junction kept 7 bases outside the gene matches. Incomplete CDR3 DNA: TGTGCCAGCTCTCTCGGTGGGGGGAGGAGCACCTTGTAC. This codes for CASSLGGGRSTLY. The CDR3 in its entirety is CASSLGGGRSTLYF.

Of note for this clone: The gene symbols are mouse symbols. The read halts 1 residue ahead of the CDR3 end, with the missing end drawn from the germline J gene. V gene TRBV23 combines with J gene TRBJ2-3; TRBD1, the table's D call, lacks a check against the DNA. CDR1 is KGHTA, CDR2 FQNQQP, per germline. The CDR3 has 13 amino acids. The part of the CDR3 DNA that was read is TGCTCCAGCAGTCAATACAGGGAGGGAACGCTGTAT. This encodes CSSSQYREGTLY. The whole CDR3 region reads CSSSQYREGTLYF.

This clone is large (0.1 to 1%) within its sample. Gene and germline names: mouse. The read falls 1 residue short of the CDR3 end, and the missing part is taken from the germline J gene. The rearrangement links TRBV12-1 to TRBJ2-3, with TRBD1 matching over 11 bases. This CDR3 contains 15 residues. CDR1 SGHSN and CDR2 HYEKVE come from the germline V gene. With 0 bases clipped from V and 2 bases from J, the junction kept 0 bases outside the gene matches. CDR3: CASSLGQGAAETLYF. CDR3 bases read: TGTGCCAGCTCTCTCGGACAGGGGGCTGCAGAAACGCTGTAT.

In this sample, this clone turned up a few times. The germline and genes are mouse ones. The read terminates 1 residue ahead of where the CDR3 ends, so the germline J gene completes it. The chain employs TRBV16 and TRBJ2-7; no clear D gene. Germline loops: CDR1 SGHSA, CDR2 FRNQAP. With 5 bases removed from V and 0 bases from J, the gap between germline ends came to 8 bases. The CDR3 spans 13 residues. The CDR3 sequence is CASSADFSYEQYF. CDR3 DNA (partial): TGTGCAAGCAGCGCCGACTTCTCCTATGAACAGTAC.

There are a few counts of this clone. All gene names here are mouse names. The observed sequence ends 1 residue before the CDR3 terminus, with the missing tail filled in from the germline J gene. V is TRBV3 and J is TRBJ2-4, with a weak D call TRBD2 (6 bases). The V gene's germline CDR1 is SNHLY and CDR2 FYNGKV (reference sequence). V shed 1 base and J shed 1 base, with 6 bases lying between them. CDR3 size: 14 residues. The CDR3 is CASSLGGGQNTLYF. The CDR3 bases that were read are TGTGCCAGCAGCTTAGGGGGGGGTCAAAACACCTTGTAC.

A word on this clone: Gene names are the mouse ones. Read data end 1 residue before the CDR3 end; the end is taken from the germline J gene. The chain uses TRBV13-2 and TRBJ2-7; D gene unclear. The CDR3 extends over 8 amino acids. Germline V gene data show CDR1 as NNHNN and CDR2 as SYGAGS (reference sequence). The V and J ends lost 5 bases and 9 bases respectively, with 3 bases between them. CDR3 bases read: TGTGCCAGCGGCCTACAGTAC. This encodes CASGLQY. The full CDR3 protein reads CASGLQYF.

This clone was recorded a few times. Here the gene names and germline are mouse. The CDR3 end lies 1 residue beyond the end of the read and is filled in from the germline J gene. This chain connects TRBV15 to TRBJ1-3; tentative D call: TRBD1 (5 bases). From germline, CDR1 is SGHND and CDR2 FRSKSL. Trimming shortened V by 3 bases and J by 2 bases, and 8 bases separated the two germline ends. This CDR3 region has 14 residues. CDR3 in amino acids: CASSLGGAGNTLYF. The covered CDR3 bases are TGTGCCAGCAGTTTGGGGGGGGCTGGAAATACGCTCTAT.

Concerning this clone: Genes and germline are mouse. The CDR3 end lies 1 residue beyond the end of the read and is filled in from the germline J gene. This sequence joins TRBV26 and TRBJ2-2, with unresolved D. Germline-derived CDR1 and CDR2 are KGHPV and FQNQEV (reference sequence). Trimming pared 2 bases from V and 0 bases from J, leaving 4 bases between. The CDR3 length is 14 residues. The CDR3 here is CASSLPANTGQLYF. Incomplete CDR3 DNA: TGTGCCAGCAGTCTGCCGGCAAACACCGGGCAGCTCTAC. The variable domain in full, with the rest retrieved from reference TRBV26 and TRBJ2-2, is NSKVIQTPRYLVKGQGQKAKMRCIPEKGHPVVFWYQQNKNNEFKFLINFQNQEVLQQIDMTEKRFSAECPSNSPCSLEIQSSEAGDSALYLCASSLPANTGQLYFGEGSKLTVL.

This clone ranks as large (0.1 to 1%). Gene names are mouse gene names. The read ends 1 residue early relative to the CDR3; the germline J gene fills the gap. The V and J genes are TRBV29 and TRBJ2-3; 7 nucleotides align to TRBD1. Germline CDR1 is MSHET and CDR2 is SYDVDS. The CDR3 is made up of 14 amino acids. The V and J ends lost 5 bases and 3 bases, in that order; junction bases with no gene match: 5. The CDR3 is CASSTQGWAETLYF. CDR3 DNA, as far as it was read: TGTGCTAGCAGTACACAGGGGTGGGCAGAAACGCTGTAT.

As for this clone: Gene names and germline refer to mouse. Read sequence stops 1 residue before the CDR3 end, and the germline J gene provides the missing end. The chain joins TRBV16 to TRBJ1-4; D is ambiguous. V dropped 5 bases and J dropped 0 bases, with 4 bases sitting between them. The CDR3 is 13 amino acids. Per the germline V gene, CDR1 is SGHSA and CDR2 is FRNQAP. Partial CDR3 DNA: TGTGCAAGCAGCCCAATTTCCAACGAAAGATTATTT. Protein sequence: CASSPISNERLF. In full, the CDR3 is CASSPISNERLFF.

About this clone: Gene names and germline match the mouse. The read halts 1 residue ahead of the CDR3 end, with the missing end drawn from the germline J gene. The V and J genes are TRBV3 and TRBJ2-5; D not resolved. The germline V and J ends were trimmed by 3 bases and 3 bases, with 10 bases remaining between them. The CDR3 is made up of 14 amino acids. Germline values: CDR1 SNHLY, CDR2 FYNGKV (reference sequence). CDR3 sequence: CASSLIGPQDTQYF. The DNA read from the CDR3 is TGTGCCAGCAGCTTGATAGGGCCTCAAGACACCCAGTAC. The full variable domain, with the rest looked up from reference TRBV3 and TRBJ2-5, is GPKVLQIPSHQIIDMGQMVTLNCDPVSNHLYFYWYKQILGQQMEFLVNFYNGKVMEKSKLFKDQFSVERPDGSYFTLKIQPTALEDSAVYFCASSLIGPQDTQYFGPGTRLLVL.

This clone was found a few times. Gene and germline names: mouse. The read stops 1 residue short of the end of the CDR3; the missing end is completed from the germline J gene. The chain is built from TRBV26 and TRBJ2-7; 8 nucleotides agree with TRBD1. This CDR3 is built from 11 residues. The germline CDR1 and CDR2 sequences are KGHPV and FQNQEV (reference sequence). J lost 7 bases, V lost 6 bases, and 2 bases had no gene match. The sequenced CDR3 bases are TGTGCCAGCAGGGCAGGGGGCGAACAGTAC. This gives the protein CASRAGGEQY. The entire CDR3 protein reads CASRAGGEQYF.

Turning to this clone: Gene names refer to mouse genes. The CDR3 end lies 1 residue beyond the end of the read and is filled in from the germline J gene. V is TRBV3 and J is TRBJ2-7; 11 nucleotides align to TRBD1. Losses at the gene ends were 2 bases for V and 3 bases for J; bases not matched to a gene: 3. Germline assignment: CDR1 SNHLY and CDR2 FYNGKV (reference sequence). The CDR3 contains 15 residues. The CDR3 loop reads CASSLRTGGVYEQYF. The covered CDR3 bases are TGTGCCAGCAGCTTAAGGACAGGGGGCGTCTATGAACAGTAC.

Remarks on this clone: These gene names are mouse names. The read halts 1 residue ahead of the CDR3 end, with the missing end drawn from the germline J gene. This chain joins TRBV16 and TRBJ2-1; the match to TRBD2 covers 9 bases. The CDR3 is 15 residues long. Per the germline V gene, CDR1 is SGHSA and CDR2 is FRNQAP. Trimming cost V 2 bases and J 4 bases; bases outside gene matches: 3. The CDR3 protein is CASSLPWGGYAEQFF. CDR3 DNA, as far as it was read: TGTGCAAGCAGCTTACCCTGGGGGGGTTATGCTGAGCAGTTC.

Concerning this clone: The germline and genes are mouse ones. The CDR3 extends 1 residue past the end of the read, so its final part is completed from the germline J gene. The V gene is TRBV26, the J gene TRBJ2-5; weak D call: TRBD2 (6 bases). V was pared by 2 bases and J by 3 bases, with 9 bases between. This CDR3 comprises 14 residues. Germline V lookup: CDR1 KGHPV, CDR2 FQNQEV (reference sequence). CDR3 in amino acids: CASSLGWGQDTQYF. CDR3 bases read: TGTGCCAGCAGTCTGGGCTGGGGTCAAGACACCCAGTAC.

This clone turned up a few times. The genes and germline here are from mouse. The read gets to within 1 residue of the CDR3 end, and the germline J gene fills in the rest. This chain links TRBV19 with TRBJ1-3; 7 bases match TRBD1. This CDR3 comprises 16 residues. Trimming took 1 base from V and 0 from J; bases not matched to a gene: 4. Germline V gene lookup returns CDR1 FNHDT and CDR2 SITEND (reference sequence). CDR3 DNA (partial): TGTGCCAGCAGTATAAGCGGGACAGTTTCTGGAAATACGCTCTAT. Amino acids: CASSISGTVSGNTLY. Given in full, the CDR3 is CASSISGTVSGNTLYF.

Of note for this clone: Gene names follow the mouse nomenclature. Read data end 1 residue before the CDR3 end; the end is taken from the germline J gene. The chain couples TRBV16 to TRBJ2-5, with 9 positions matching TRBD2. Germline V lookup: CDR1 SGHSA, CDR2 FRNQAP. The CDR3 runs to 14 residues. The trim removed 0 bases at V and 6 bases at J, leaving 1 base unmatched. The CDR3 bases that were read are TGTGCAAGCAGCTTAGATGGGGGGGCCGACACCCAGTAC. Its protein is CASSLDGGADTQY. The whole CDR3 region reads CASSLDGGADTQYF.